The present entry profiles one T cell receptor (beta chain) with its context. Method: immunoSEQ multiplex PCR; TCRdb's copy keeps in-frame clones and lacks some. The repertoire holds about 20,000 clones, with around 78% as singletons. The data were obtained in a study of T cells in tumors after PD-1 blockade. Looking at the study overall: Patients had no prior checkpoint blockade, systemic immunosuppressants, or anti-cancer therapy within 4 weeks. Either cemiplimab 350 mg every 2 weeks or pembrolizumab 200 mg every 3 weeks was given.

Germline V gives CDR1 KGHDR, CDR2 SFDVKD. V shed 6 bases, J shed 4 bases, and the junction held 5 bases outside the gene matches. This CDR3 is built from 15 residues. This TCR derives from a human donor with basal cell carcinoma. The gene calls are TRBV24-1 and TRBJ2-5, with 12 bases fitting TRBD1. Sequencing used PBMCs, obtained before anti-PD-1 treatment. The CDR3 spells CATSSWDRGPETQYF. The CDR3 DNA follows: TGTGCCACCAGTAGCTGGGACAGGGGGCCAGAGACCCAGTACTTC.